The next 17 T cell receptor beta chains were all read from a single sample in a study of human T cells and chemical hapten exposure. TCRdb processed the RACE reads anew with MiXCR; each CDR3 protein has one entry. The repertoire holds 180,000 or so distinct CDR3 sequences, with approximately 14% as singletons. Time point defined: patch test 1, 2 weeks after DPC sensitization. Regarding treatment: therapeutic diphenylcyclopropenone sensitization with weekly scalp DPC. The material was whole blood, obtained in connection with sensitization to the hapten diphenylcyclopropenone (DPC). All receptors derive from a woman in her twenties or thirties with alopecia areata. Some clones in this sample may be carry-over from other donors' samples.

This clonotype showed up just a few times. This chain uses TRBV7-2 with TRBJ2-7; D is perhaps TRBD2 (6 bases). The germline V and J ends were trimmed by 0 bases and 4 bases, with 16 bases remaining between them. The CDR3 is made up of 16 amino acids. Germline CDR1 reads SGHTA; CDR2 reads FQGNSA. DNA for the CDR3: TGTGCCAGCAGCTTAGCGCTTTGGCGGGAATTTTACGAGCAGTACTTC. Amino acid sequence: CASSLALWREFYEQYF.

The chain carries TRBV18 and TRBJ2-5; D not resolved. This CDR3 comprises 15 residues. Germline V gene sequence: CDR1 KGHSH, CDR2 LQKENI. Trimming removed 3 bases at V and 2 bases at J, with 13 bases between. The CDR3 nucleotides read TGTGCCAGCTCACCTGTTAAAAAGGGACAAGAGACCCAGTACTTC. As protein: CASSPVKKGQETQYF.

The chain carries TRBV12-2 and TRBJ1-2; TRBD1, the D gene given by the table, was not confirmed from the DNA. TRBV12-2 corresponds to a pseudogene. The CDR3 has 22 residues. CDR3: CASRLAFAQGGHSAGINYGYTF. The CDR3 nucleotides read TGTGCAAGTCGCTTAGCGTTTGCACAGGGTGGCCATTCCGCGGGTATTAACTATGGCTACACCTTC.

This sequence joins TRBV20-1 and TRBJ2-7, with 9 bases lining up with TRBD1. Trimming took 5 bases from V and 3 from J; bases not matched to a gene: 11. The CDR3 contains 15 residues. CDR1 and CDR2 (germline): DFQATT, SNEGSKA (reference sequence). The CDR3 loop is CSAFLPGQGFYEQYF. For the CDR3, the DNA is TGCAGTGCTTTTTTACCGGGACAGGGCTTCTACGAGCAGTACTTC.

V is TRBV6-2 or TRBV6-3 and J is TRBJ1-2; unclear D gene. The V gene's germline CDR1 is MNHEY and CDR2 SVGEGT. The CDR3 totals 15 residues. V was pared by 4 bases and J by 4 bases, with 16 bases between. The DNA for the CDR3 is TGTGCCAGCAGTTCACCCGGGGAGGTTCGCTATGGCTACACCTTC. Translation gives CASSSPGEVRYGYTF.

This clonotype was picked up a small number of times. The rearrangement uses TRBV11-2 and TRBJ2-3, with D maybe TRBD1 (6 bases). The V gene lost 5 bases and the J gene lost 2 bases, with 14 bases spanning the gap. Per germline, CDR1 SGHAT and CDR2 FQNNGV. This CDR3 contains 15 residues. In nucleotides, the CDR3 is TGTGCCAGCAGCAATGACGTGGGGGCCACAGATACGCAGTATTTT. As protein: CASSNDVGATDTQYF.

This clonotype has a handful of counts. The J gene is TRBJ2-2, the V gene TRBV6-1; the D is unclear. Germline lookup yields CDR1 MNHNS and CDR2 SASEGT. Trimming left V 3 bases short and J 2 bases short, with 4 bases between. CDR3 length: 13 residues. The CDR3: CASSDDNTGELFF. Written as DNA, the CDR3 is TGTGCCAGCAGTGATGATAACACCGGGGAGCTGTTTTTT.

In this sample, this clonotype turned up many times. The rearrangement links TRBV7-2 to TRBJ2-2; the D is unclear. CDR1 is SGHTA and CDR2 is FQGNSA in the germline V gene. The CDR3 has 16 amino acids. V was pared by 2 bases and J by 7 bases, with 17 bases between. The CDR3 reads CASSLNPGPILGELFF. CDR3 nucleotides: TGTGCCAGCAGCTTAAATCCGGGCCCCATCCTCGGGGAGCTGTTTTTT.

This chain joins TRBV28 and TRBJ1-1; D is undetermined. The CDR3 totals 12 residues. Trimming shortened V by 6 bases and J by 1 base, and 6 bases separated the two germline ends. Germline CDR1 is MDHEN and CDR2 is SYDVKM. In nucleotides, the CDR3 is TGTGCCAGCAGCACCACGAACACTGAAGCTTTCTTT. Translation gives CASSTTNTEAFF.

This clonotype was observed a few times. V usage is TRBV6-5 and J usage is TRBJ2-5; D remains unclear. V shed 2 bases and J shed 1 base, with 8 bases lying between them. Germline lookup yields CDR1 MNHEY and CDR2 SVGAGI. This CDR3 has 14 residues. CDR3: CASSYIATQETQYF. Written as DNA, the CDR3 is TGTGCCAGCAGTTACATCGCAACCCAAGAGACCCAGTACTTC.

V is TRBV7-2 and J is TRBJ2-5; 8 nucleotides line up with TRBD1. J was trimmed by 5 bases and V by 5 bases; bases with no gene match: 7. CDR3 length: 14 amino acids. Germline values: CDR1 SGHTA, CDR2 FQGNSA. CDR3 bases: TGTGCCAGCAGCCCAAGGACAGGGTTCGAGACCCAGTACTTC. It yields the protein CASSPRTGFETQYF.

This clonotype was seen ten or more times. This chain connects TRBV20-1 to TRBJ1-5; TRBD1 is a possible D gene (5 bases). The CDR3 totals 14 residues. Trimming took off 2 bases at V and 4 bases at J, with 12 bases between the two ends. CDR1 DFQATT and CDR2 SNEGSKA come from the germline V gene (reference sequence). CDR3 DNA: TGCAGTGCTAGAACCTGGACACCTAATCAGCCCCAGCATTTT. It is translated as CSARTWTPNQPQHF.

This clonotype was seen more than once but under ten times. The chain has TRBV4-3 and TRBJ1-2; TRBD1 matches at 11 bases. This CDR3 comprises 15 residues. The J segment lost 7 bases and the V segment lost 0 bases, leaving 4 bases of the junction unmatched. Germline lookup yields CDR1 LGHNA and CDR2 YSLEER. The CDR3 coding sequence is TGCGCCAGCAGCCAAGAATCCGGGACAGGGGGTGGCTACACCTTC. This encodes CASSQESGTGGGYTF.

At least ten counts were recorded for this clonotype. The rearrangement joins TRBV18 to TRBJ2-7; 10 positions match TRBD2. The CDR3 loop spans 15 amino acids. The germline CDR1 and CDR2 sequences are KGHSH and LQKENI. V lost 6 bases, J lost 2 bases, and 7 bases stayed unmatched. The CDR3 DNA reads as TGTGCCAGCTCGCGGGGAGCGGGAGGGCCCTACGAGCAGTACTTC. It yields the protein CASSRGAGGPYEQYF.

A few counts support this clonotype. This rearrangement joins TRBV13 to TRBJ2-3; D possibly corresponds to TRBD1 (5 bases). Germline CDR1 and CDR2: PRHDT and FYEKMQ (reference sequence). V lost 5 bases and J lost 0, with 15 bases in between. This CDR3 is 16 amino acids long. The CDR3: CASSLEQARSTDTQYF. The CDR3 coding sequence is TGTGCCAGCAGCCTTGAACAGGCCCGCAGCACAGATACGCAGTATTTT.

The chain combines TRBV5-4 with TRBJ2-3; D remains ambiguous. In germline, CDR1 is SGHNT, CDR2 YYREEE (reference sequence). The ends were cut back, 1 base at V and 4 bases at J, with 7 bases in the middle. The CDR3 runs 13 residues. DNA of the CDR3: TGTGCCAGCAGCTTGAAGGACGCAGATACGCAGTATTTT. Protein: CASSLKDADTQYF.

This clonotype was seen a handful of times. This chain connects TRBV27 to TRBJ2-4; D unclear. Deletions cut 3 bases from V and 2 bases from J, with 5 bases between. This CDR3 spans 13 amino acids. Germline V CDR1 and CDR2: MNHEY, SMNVEV (reference sequence). The CDR3: CASSLSSKNIQYF. As DNA, the CDR3 is TGTGCCAGCAGTTTGAGCTCCAAAAACATTCAGTACTTC.